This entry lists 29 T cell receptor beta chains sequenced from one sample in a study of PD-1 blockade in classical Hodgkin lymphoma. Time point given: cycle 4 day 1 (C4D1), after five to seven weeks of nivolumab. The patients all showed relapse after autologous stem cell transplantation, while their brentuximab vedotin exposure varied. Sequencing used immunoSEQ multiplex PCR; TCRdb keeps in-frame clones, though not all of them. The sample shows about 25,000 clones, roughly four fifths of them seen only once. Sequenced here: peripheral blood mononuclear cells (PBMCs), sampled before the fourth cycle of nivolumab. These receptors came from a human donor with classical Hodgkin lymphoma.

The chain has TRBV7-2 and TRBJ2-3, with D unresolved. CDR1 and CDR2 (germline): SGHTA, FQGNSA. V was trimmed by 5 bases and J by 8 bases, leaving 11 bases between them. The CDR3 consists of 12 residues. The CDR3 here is CASSPVGGTQYF. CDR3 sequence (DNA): TGTGCCAGCAGCCCCGTCGGTGGTACGCAGTATTTT.

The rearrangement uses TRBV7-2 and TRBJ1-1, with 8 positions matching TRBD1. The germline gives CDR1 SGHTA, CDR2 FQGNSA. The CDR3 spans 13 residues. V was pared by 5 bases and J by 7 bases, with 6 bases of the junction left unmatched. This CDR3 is CASSPRTGIEAFF. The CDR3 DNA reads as TGTGCCAGCAGCCCGCGGACAGGGATTGAAGCTTTCTTT.

CDR3 region: CASRLTETGNTIYF. DNA for the CDR3: TGTGCCAGCAGGTTGACAGAGACTGGAAACACCATATATTTT. The chain recombines TRBV6-1 with TRBJ1-3; TRBD1 might be the D (5 bases). V shed 6 bases and J shed 2 bases, with 11 bases lying between them. Per germline, CDR1 MNHNS and CDR2 SASEGT. This CDR3 has 14 amino acids.

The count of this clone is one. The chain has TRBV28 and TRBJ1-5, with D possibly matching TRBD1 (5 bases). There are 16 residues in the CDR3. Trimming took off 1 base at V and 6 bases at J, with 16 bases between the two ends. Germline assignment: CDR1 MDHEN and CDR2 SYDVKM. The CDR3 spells CASSLLLQGRGQPQHF. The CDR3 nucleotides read TGTGCCAGCAGTTTATTGCTCCAGGGACGGGGTCAGCCCCAGCATTTT.

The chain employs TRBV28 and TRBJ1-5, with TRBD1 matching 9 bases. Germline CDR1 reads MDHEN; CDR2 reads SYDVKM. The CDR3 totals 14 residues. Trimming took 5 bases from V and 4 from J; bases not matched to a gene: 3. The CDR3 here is CASSGTGKNQPQHF. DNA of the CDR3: TGTGCCAGCAGTGGGACAGGGAAAAATCAGCCCCAGCATTTT.

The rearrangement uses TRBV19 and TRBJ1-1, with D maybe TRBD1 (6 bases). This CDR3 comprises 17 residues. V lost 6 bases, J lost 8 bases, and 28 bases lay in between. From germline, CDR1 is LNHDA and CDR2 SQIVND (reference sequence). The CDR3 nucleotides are TGTGCCAGTAGCCCCCCCCGTACAGGGCCCTTGATCAGGGAAGCTTTCTTT. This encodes CASSPPRTGPLIREAFF.

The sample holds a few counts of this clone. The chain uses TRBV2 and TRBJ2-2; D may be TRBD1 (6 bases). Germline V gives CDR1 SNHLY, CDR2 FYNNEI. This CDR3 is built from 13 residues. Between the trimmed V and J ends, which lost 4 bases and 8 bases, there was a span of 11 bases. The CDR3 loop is CASSVYRVGELFF. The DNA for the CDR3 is TGTGCCAGCAGTGTCTACAGGGTTGGGGAGCTGTTTTTT.

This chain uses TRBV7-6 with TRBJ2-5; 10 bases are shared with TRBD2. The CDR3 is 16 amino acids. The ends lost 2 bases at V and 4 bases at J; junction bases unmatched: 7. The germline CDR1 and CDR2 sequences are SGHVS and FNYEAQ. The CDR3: CASSLQSGGARETQYF. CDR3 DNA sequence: TGTGCCAGCAGCTTACAAAGCGGGGGGGCCAGAGAGACCCAGTACTTC.

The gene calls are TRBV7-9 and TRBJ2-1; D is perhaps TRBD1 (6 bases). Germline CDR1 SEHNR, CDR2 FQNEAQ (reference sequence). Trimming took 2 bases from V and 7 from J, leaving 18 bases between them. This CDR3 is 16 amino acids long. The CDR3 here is CASSLMGAKYRNEQFF. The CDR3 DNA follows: TGTGCCAGCAGCTTAATGGGGGCCAAATACAGGAATGAGCAGTTCTTC.

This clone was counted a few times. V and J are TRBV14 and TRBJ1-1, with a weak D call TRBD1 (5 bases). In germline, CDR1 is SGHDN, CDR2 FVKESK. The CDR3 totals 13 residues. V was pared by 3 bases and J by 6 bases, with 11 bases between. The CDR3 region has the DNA TGTGCCAGCAGCCAGGGGGTGACCGCTGAAGCTTTCTTT. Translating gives CASSQGVTAEAFF.

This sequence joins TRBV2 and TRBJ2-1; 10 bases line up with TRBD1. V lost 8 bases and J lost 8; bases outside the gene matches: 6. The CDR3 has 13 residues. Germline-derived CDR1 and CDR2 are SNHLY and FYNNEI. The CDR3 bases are TGTGCCAGCGGACAGGGGGAGGGATATGAGCAGTTCTTC. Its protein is CASGQGEGYEQFF.

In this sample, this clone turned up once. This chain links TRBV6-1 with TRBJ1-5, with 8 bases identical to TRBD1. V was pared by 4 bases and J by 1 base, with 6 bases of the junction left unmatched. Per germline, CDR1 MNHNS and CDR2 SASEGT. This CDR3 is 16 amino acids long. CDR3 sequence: CASSGQGLGSNQPQHF. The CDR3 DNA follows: TGTGCCAGCAGTGGACAGGGGCTTGGAAGCAATCAGCCCCAGCATTTT.

The CDR3 sequence: CASSEAWEKGSGETQYF. CDR3 DNA sequence: TGTGCCAGCAGTGAAGCTTGGGAGAAGGGCTCAGGAGAGACCCAGTACTTC. The chain joins TRBV6-1 to TRBJ2-5, with D tentatively TRBD2 (5 bases). With 0 bases removed from V and 4 bases from J, the gap between germline ends came to 18 bases. The CDR3 is made up of 17 amino acids. CDR1 is MNHNS and CDR2 is SASEGT in the germline V gene.

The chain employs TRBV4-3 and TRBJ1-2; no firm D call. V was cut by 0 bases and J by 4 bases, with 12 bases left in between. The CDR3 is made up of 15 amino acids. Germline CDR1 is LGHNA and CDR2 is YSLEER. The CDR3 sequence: CASSQDFRMSYGYTF. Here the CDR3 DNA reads TGCGCCAGCAGCCAAGATTTCCGGATGTCCTATGGCTACACCTTC.

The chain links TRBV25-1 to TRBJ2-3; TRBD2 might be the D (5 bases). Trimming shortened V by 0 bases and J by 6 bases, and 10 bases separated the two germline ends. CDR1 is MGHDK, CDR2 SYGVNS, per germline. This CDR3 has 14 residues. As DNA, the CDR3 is TGTGCCAGCAGTGAATATTCGGAGGTGGATACGCAGTATTTT. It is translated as CASSEYSEVDTQYF.

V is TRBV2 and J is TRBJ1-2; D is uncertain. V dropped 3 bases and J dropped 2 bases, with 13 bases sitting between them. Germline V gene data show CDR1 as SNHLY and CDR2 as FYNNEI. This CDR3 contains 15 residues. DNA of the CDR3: TGTGCCAGCAGTGACTGGGCAGGCACCAACTATGGCTACACCTTC. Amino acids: CASSDWAGTNYGYTF. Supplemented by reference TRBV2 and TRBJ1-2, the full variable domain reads EPEVTQTPSHQVTQMGQEVILRCVPISNHLYFYWYRQILGQKVEFLVSFYNNEISEKSEIFDDQFSVERPDGSNFTLKIRSTKLEDSAMYFCASSDWAGTNYGYTFGSGTRLTVV.

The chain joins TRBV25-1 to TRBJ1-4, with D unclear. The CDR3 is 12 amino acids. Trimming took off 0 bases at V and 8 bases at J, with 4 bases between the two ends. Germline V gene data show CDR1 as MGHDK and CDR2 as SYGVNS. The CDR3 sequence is CASSEYGEKLFF. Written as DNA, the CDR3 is TGTGCCAGCAGTGAATATGGGGAAAAACTGTTTTTT.

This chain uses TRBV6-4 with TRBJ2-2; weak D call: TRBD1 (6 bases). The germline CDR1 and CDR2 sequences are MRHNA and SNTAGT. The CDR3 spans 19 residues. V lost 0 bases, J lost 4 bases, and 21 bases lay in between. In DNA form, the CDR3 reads TGTGCCAGCAGTGACTCGACAGGCTTTACTCGCCCGGGCACCGGGGAGCTGTTTTTT. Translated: CASSDSTGFTRPGTGELFF.

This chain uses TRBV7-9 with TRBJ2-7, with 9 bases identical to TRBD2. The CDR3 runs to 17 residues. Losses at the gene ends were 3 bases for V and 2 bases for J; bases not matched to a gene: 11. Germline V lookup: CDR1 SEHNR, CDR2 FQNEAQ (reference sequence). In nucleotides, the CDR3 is TGTGCCAGCAGCTTTAACCTTGGGACTAGCAGACCCTACGAGCAGTACTTC. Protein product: CASSFNLGTSRPYEQYF.

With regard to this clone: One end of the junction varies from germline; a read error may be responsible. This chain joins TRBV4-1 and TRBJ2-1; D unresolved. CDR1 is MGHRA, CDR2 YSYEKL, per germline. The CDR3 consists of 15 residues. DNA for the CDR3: TGTGCCAGCAGCTTTGGCTGGGGTACCTACAATGAGCAGTTCTTC. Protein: CASSFGWGTYNEQFF.

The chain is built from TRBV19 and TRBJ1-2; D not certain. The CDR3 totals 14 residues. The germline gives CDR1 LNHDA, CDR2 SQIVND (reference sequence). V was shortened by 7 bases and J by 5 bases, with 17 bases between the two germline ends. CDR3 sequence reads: CASTLKWPAYGYTF. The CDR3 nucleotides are TGTGCCAGTACCTTAAAATGGCCTGCTTATGGCTACACCTTC.

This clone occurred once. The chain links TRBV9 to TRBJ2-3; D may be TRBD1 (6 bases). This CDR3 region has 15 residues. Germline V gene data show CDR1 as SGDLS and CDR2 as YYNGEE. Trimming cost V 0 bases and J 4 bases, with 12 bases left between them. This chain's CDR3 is CASSVGGQAPDTQYF. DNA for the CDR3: TGTGCCAGCAGCGTAGGGGGGCAGGCCCCAGATACGCAGTATTTT.

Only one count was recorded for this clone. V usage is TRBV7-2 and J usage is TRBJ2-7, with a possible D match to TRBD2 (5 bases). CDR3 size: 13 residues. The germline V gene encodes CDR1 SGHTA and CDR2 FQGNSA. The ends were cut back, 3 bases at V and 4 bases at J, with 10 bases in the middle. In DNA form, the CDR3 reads TGTGCCAGCAGCTTTACCAGCGGATACGAGCAGTACTTC. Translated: CASSFTSGYEQYF.

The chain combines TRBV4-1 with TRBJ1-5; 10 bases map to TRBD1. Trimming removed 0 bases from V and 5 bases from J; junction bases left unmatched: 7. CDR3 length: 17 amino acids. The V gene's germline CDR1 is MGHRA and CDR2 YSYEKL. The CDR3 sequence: CASSQDPGQGSDQPQHF. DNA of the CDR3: TGCGCCAGCAGCCAAGATCCGGGACAGGGGTCGGATCAGCCCCAGCATTTT.

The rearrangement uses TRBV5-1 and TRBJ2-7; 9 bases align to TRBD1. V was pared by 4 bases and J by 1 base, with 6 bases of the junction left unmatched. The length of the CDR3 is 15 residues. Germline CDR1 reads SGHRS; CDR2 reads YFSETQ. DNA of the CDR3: TGCGCCAGCAGCCCCGGGACAGGGTGGTCCTACGAGCAGTACTTC. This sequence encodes CASSPGTGWSYEQYF.

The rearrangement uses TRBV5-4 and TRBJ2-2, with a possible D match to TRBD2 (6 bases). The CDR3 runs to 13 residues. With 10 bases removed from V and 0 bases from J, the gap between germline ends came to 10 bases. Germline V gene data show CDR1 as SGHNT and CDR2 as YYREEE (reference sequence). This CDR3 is CAGGTANTGELFF. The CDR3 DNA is TGTGCCGGGGGGACTGCGAACACCGGGGAGCTGTTTTTT.

Here the CDR3 DNA reads TGTGCCAGCAGCTTCCCGGGACAGGGGGCCCTGAACACTGAAGCTTTCTTT. It translates to CASSFPGQGALNTEAFF. V gene TRBV5-4 combines with J gene TRBJ1-1, with 12 bases matching TRBD1. The J segment lost 0 bases and the V segment lost 2 bases, leaving 5 bases of the junction unmatched. From germline, CDR1 is SGHNT and CDR2 YYREEE (reference sequence). CDR3 length equals 17 residues.

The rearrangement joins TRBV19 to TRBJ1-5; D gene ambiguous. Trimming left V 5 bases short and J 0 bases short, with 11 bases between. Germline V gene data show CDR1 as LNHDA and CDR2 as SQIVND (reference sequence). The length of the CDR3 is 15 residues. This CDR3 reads CASSVQVYSNQPQHF. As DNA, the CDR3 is TGTGCCAGTAGTGTCCAGGTTTATAGCAATCAGCCCCAGCATTTT.

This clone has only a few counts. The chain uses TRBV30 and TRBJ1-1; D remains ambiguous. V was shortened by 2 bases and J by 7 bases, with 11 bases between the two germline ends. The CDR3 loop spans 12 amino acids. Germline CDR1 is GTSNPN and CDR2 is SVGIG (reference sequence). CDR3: CAWSSSEGEAFF. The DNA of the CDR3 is TGTGCCTGGAGTTCGTCAGAGGGTGAAGCTTTCTTT.